Below, 19 T cell receptor beta chains from the same sample are listed, as sequenced in a study of immune cell composition in non-small cell lung cancer. Only in-frame clones appear in the TCRdb table, and some are missing; sequencing was by immunoSEQ multiplex PCR. The table has fewer than 5,000 clones, about 83% seen once. Sequencing was performed on lung tumor tissue. These TCRs come from a human donor with non-small cell lung cancer.

The gene calls are TRBV6-6 and TRBJ1-1; D call uncertain. Germline lookup yields CDR1 MNHNY and CDR2 SVGAGI (reference sequence). The CDR3 has 13 amino acids. Trimming shortened V by 4 bases and J by 2 bases, and 8 bases separated the two germline ends. CDR3: CASSSWSNTEAFF. CDR3 nucleotide sequence: TGTGCCAGCAGTTCCTGGTCCAACACTGAAGCTTTCTTT.

The chain combines TRBV2 with TRBJ1-1; D gene unclear. CDR3 length: 15 amino acids. Germline values: CDR1 SNHLY, CDR2 FYNNEI. The germline V and J ends were trimmed by 5 bases and 0 bases, with 13 bases remaining between them. CDR3 DNA sequence: TGTGCCAGCAGTAGGAGTCCGTGGATGAACACTGAAGCTTTCTTT. This gives the protein CASSRSPWMNTEAFF.

The chain uses TRBV4-3 and TRBJ2-5; D is unresolved. The CDR3 loop spans 13 amino acids. Germline V CDR1 and CDR2: LGHNA, YSLEER. V dropped 0 bases and J dropped 7 bases, with 9 bases sitting between them. In DNA, the CDR3 is TGCGCCAGCAGCCAAGAGCCGGGCGGGACCCAGTACTTC. Translated, it gives CASSQEPGGTQYF.

This clone has only a few counts. V gene TRBV6-6 combines with J gene TRBJ1-1, with a tentative D call TRBD1 (6 bases). CDR1 MNHNY and CDR2 SVGAGI come from the germline V gene (reference sequence). The CDR3 length is 16 residues. Trimming took 2 bases from V and 1 from J, leaving 14 bases between them. The CDR3 bases are TGTGCCAGCAGTTACGGGGGCTGGAGGGAGAACACTGAAGCTTTCTTT. It is translated as CASSYGGWRENTEAFF.

The gene calls are TRBV5-5 and TRBJ2-7, with D unresolved. Germline V gives CDR1 SGHKS, CDR2 YYEKEE (reference sequence). V lost 0 bases to trimming and J lost 2 bases, with 12 bases between them. The CDR3 is 15 amino acids. The CDR3 DNA reads TGTGCCAGCAGCTTGGCCCCCCCACCACCCTACGAGCAGTACTTC. Amino acid sequence: CASSLAPPPPYEQYF.

J is TRBJ2-7 and V is TRBV28; D is uncertain. V lost 7 bases, J lost 4 bases, and 8 bases lay in between. Germline V gene sequence: CDR1 MDHEN, CDR2 SYDVKM. CDR3 length: 11 amino acids. The DNA of the CDR3 is TGTGCCAGCAAGTCGGCTTACGAGCAGTACTTC. It encodes CASKSAYEQYF.

This rearrangement joins TRBV7-2 to TRBJ2-5; 8 nucleotides agree with TRBD2. J was trimmed by 4 bases and V by 1 base; bases with no gene match: 11. Looked up from germline, CDR1 is SGHTA and CDR2 is FQGNSA. The CDR3 has 17 residues. This chain's CDR3 is CASSLVASRGALETQYF. The CDR3 DNA reads TGTGCCAGCAGCTTAGTAGCGTCGCGGGGGGCTTTAGAGACCCAGTACTTC.

J is TRBJ2-7 and V is TRBV19; 7 nucleotides align to TRBD1. Trimming at V came to 6 bases and at J to 6 bases, leaving 11 bases not matched to a gene. Germline lookup yields CDR1 LNHDA and CDR2 SQIVND (reference sequence). The CDR3 runs 14 residues. Here the CDR3 reads CASSDRAPWAEQYF. CDR3 bases: TGTGCCAGTAGCGACAGGGCCCCGTGGGCCGAGCAGTACTTC.

This chain joins TRBV12-5 and TRBJ2-2; TRBD2 matches 9 bases. After removal of 3 bases from V and 3 bases from J, the junction contained 5 bases not matched to a gene. The CDR3 contains 16 residues. Germline V gene sequence: CDR1 LGHNT, CDR2 FRNRAP. DNA for the CDR3: TGTGCTAGTGGTTTAGGCGGGGGGGCCCACACCGGGGAGCTGTTTTTT. This translates into CASGLGGGAHTGELFF.

The chain recombines TRBV19 with TRBJ2-3; 8 bases line up with TRBD2. Germline V gene sequence: CDR1 LNHDA, CDR2 SQIVND (reference sequence). The CDR3 sequence is 15 residues long. The junction had 7 bases not matched to a gene; V was cut back by 5 bases and J by 3 bases. The CDR3 DNA reads as TGTGCCAGTAGTCCTCGGGGGGGCCAAACAGATACGCAGTATTTT. It yields the protein CASSPRGGQTDTQYF.

The J gene is TRBJ2-7, the V gene TRBV5-1; TRBD2 matches 11 bases. Germline CDR1 reads SGHRS; CDR2 reads YFSETQ. Trimming took 4 bases from V and 1 from J; bases not matched to a gene: 16. The CDR3 has 19 residues. CDR3 in amino acids: CASSLLAGEGTGLSYEQYF. The DNA of the CDR3 is TGCGCCAGCAGCCTACTAGCGGGGGAAGGGACGGGCCTTTCCTACGAGCAGTACTTC.

V usage is TRBV6-5 and J usage is TRBJ1-1; TRBD1 matches at 7 bases. This CDR3 contains 15 residues. Per the germline V gene, CDR1 is MNHEY and CDR2 is SVGAGI. The V and J ends lost 2 bases and 5 bases, in that order; junction bases with no gene match: 8. The CDR3: CASSYVRGRETEAFF. The CDR3 DNA reads TGTGCCAGCAGTTACGTGAGGGGGCGGGAGACTGAAGCTTTCTTT.

This sequence joins TRBV5-6 and TRBJ1-3, with D perhaps matching TRBD1 (5 bases). Trimming took 4 bases from V and 4 from J, leaving 15 bases between them. The CDR3 has 15 residues. CDR1 and CDR2 (germline): SGHDT, YYEEEE. The CDR3 sequence is CASSGGVGVGNTIYF. CDR3 nucleotide sequence: TGTGCCAGCAGCGGAGGGGTGGGGGTCGGAAACACCATATATTTT.

The chain links TRBV9 to TRBJ1-2; D call uncertain. Germline assignment: CDR1 SGDLS and CDR2 YYNGEE. This CDR3 spans 17 amino acids. V lost 0 bases and J lost 0, with 15 bases in between. The CDR3 DNA reads TGTGCCAGCAGCGTAGAGCCATCTGAGCAAGCTAACTATGGCTACACCTTC. It is translated as CASSVEPSEQANYGYTF. Full variable domain (outside the CDR3, taken from reference TRBV9 and TRBJ1-2): DSGVTQTPKHLITATGQRVTLRCSPRSGDLSVYWYQQSLDQGLQFLIQYYNGEERAKGNILERFSAQQFPDLHSELNLSSLELGDSALYFCASSVEPSEQANYGYTFGSGTRLTVV.

The chain has TRBV7-9 and TRBJ1-1; the D gene is possibly TRBD1 (6 bases). The V and J ends lost 1 base and 1 base respectively, with 10 bases between them. The CDR3 sequence is 15 residues long. Germline values: CDR1 SEHNR, CDR2 FQNEAQ (reference sequence). The CDR3 DNA follows: TGTGCCAGCAGCTTAGTAGGCAGGGGGAACACTGAAGCTTTCTTT. This translates into CASSLVGRGNTEAFF.

The gene calls are TRBV2 and TRBJ2-2, with 11 nucleotides matching TRBD2. CDR1 and CDR2 from the germline V gene are SNHLY and FYNNEI. Trimming removed 7 bases from V and 8 bases from J; junction bases left unmatched: 9. This CDR3 is 15 amino acids long. The CDR3: CASTQTSGASGELFF. In nucleotides, the CDR3 is TGTGCCAGCACCCAGACTAGCGGGGCCTCGGGGGAGCTGTTTTTT.

This chain links TRBV5-1 with TRBJ2-5; D not certain. Trimming pared 4 bases from V and 4 bases from J, leaving 17 bases between. The CDR3 spans 15 residues. Germline-derived CDR1 and CDR2 are SGHRS and YFSETQ. CDR3 nucleotides: TGCGCCAGCAGCGAACAGAGCGTTTTCAGAGAGACCCAGTACTTC. This encodes CASSEQSVFRETQYF.

The chain links TRBV5-5 to TRBJ2-5, with 10 bases matching TRBD2. V dropped 0 bases and J dropped 4; count of bases not matched to a gene: 9. This CDR3 is built from 17 residues. The V gene's germline CDR1 is SGHKS and CDR2 YYEKEE (reference sequence). In DNA, the CDR3 is TGTGCCAGCAGCTTGGGGAGCGGGGGGGCCTCCGGAGAGACCCAGTACTTC. Protein sequence: CASSLGSGGASGETQYF.

This clone has just one count. J is TRBJ2-1 and V is TRBV6-5; D is perhaps TRBD2 (5 bases). The CDR3 spans 11 residues. Germline V gives CDR1 MNHEY, CDR2 SVGAGI. V shed 9 bases and J shed 6 bases, with 9 bases lying between them. CDR3 in DNA: TGTGCCAGAGGAGGCTCCAATGAGCAGTTCTTC. This codes for CARGGSNEQFF.